This T cell receptor beta chain was documented in a study of blood T cell repertoires in COVID-19. Study-wide background: The United States, Italy and Spain were the sources of the acute and convalescent COVID-19 samples. Sources were T cells, B-cell-depleted T cells, or PBMCs; the material itself was cDNA or gDNA.

V lost 5 bases and J lost 4, with 9 bases in between. The germline CDR1 and CDR2 sequences are MDHEN and SYDVKM. The CDR3 runs to 13 residues. Original data processing: From reference gene primer amplification, estimates of nucleated cell counts were derived. Clones were read by immunoSEQ multiplex PCR, and TCRdb kept only the in-frame ones, dropping some. That table is the source of V, J and clone size, and D and trimming were worked out from the DNA. The data show approximately 52,000 clones, roughly nine tenths seen once. The V and J genes are TRBV28 and TRBJ1-3; D not certain. This TCR derives from a man aged 55 to 70 with active COVID-19. Sequencing was done on a sample of peripheral blood. For the CDR3, the DNA is TGTGCCAGCAGTCTGGGCATCGGAAACACCATATATTTT. Its translation: CASSLGIGNTIYF.